This entry is about one T cell receptor beta chain. This entry belongs to a study of blood T cell repertoires in COVID-19. On the study more broadly: The United States, Italy and Spain supplied acute and convalescent COVID-19 samples.

The V gene's germline CDR1 is SGHRS and CDR2 YFSETQ. V was pared by 1 base and J by 4 bases, with 14 bases between. CDR3 size: 16 residues. Authors' data handling: Estimation of nucleated cell counts relied on the amplification of reference gene primers. Repertoires were generated with immunoSEQ multiplex PCR, while TCRdb's copy carries only in-frame clones and drops some. The D gene and trimming were derived from the DNA, and the V and J assignments and clone size from that table. The sample consists of 200,000 to 300,000 clones, 81% of them appearing once. One Seattle source followed patients from active infection through their disease course.

Sequencing used peripheral blood. The clonotype was recovered from an elderly woman with COVID-19, enrolled during active disease. The chain recombines TRBV5-1 with TRBJ2-2; tentative D call: TRBD2 (5 bases). CDR3 DNA: TGCGCCAGCAGCTTGCCCCCACCGGGGTTCACCGGGGAGCTGTTTTTT. Protein product: CASSLPPPGFTGELFF.